Listed below are T cell receptor beta chains from one sample, sequenced in a study of cytomegalovirus exposure and HLA in healthy donors. Profiled with immunoSEQ multiplex PCR; TCRdb holds only in-frame clones, not every one. The table has 65,000 to 85,000 clones, under 80% seen once. The sequenced sample consisted of PBMCs. The receptor source for this set is a man aged 55 to 69 in good health and CMV-seropositive. Each CDR3 is given with its conserved first and last residue.

CDR3 protein	J gene	V gene	CDR3 length
CASSQDPWGGANYGYTF	TRBJ1-2	TRBV4-2	17
CASSQGQGWAYEQYF	TRBJ2-7	TRBV19	15
CASRGASSTDTQYF	TRBJ2-3	TRBV10-2	14
CASSERTGLSYEQYF	TRBJ2-7	TRBV7-2	15
CASSSTSNYGYTF	TRBJ1-2	TRBV11-2	13
CASSPGQGVDEQFF	TRBJ2-1	TRBV6-5	14
CASSMQTSGFKNIQYF	TRBJ2-4	TRBV27	16
CASSTPTGPNTEAFF	TRBJ1-1	TRBV19	15
CASGLDRGYQETQYF	TRBJ2-5	TRBV12-5	15
CASRQGGSYGYTF	TRBJ1-2	TRBV19	13
CASSLTDRGSPLHF	TRBJ1-6	TRBV9	14
CASSYSTGDFSPLHF	TRBJ1-6	TRBV6-5	15
CASSSSGQGRVMANEKLFF	TRBJ1-4	TRBV7-9	19
CASSWGLAGDTDTQYF	TRBJ2-3	TRBV7-9	16
CASSEWRGASKNEQFF	TRBJ2-1	TRBV10-1	16
CASQAVTDTQYF	TRBJ2-3	TRBV2	12
CASSSTGEKLFF	TRBJ1-4	TRBV5-1	12
CALGGQGETQYF	TRBJ2-5	TRBV30	12
CASSPKGGTSGTDTQYF	TRBJ2-3	TRBV7-9	17
CASSDLSPDTQYF	TRBJ2-3	TRBV6-1	13
CASSHTVGQGNTIYF	TRBJ1-3	TRBV7-2	15
CASSSAGELFF	TRBJ2-2	TRBV27	11
CASSLGGLGTEAFF	TRBJ1-1	TRBV5-1	14
CASRTGNTEAFF	TRBJ1-1	TRBV6-1	12
CAISGGGGEYYEQYF	TRBJ2-7	TRBV10-3	15
CASSLQGQGARKETQYF	TRBJ2-5	TRBV28	17
CSVPENRGRTF	TRBJ1-2	TRBV29-1	11
CASSEADTATGKQFF	TRBJ2-1	TRBV2	15
CASSRRGDQETQYF	TRBJ2-5	TRBV11-2	14
CSVSRGNYGYTF	TRBJ1-2	TRBV29-1	12
CASSMALTGVNNSPLHF	TRBJ1-6	TRBV19	17
CASMFPGSSYEQYF	TRBJ2-7	TRBV6-1	14
CASSLESGKLFF	TRBJ1-4	TRBV7-9	12
CASSLYGTAVEAFF	TRBJ1-1	TRBV18	14
CASGIEDRNGYTF	TRBJ1-2	TRBV28	13
CASSDTTSRTGDTQYF	TRBJ2-3	TRBV10-1	16
CASSLKAGTEDTQYF	TRBJ2-3	TRBV7-2	15
CASGSTGVGNTIYF	TRBJ1-3	TRBV28	14
CASKEAPSTDTQYF	TRBJ2-3	TRBV5-1	14
CASSPGLSSYEQYF	TRBJ2-7	TRBV19	14